A single sample gave rise to the 13 T cell receptor beta chains below, sequenced in a study of identical twins. Using its own MiXCR run on the 5' RACE reads, TCRdb lists one record per CDR3 protein. The top ten hold about 0.54% of the sample, which has 350,000 to 600,000 distinct CDR3 sequences, 11% to 15% seen once. The data were also submitted as part of a second study, on yellow fever vaccine responses in identical twins.

Sequenced sample: CD4+ T cells sorted from blood. These receptors were collected from a woman aged 18-29 years in good health.

This clonotype showed up just a few times. The rearrangement links TRBV6-2 or TRBV6-3 to TRBJ1-1; D remains ambiguous. This CDR3 region has 13 residues. The V end was cut by 8 bases, the J end by 5 bases, with 15 bases between. Germline V gene data show CDR1 as MNHEY and CDR2 as SVGEGT. The CDR3 reads CASDSYSSTEAFF. The CDR3 region has the DNA TGTGCCAGCGACTCTTATTCAAGTACTGAAGCTTTCTTT.

J is TRBJ2-7 and V is TRBV3-1, with D possibly matching TRBD2 (7 bases). CDR1 is LGHDT and CDR2 is YNNKEL in the germline V gene (reference sequence). This CDR3 has 16 residues. V dropped 0 bases and J dropped 5 bases, with 17 bases sitting between them. This CDR3 reads CASSQDRGWGGHEQYF. The CDR3 DNA follows: TGTGCCAGCAGCCAAGATCGCGGCTGGGGGGGCCACGAGCAGTACTTC.

This clonotype has only a few counts. V is TRBV3-1 and J is TRBJ1-1; perhaps TRBD1 as D (6 bases). This CDR3 is 13 amino acids long. Trimming left V 3 bases short and J 4 bases short, with 9 bases between. Germline-derived CDR1 and CDR2 are LGHDT and YNNKEL (reference sequence). This CDR3 reads CASSHPGATEAFF. CDR3 bases: TGTGCCAGCAGCCATCCGGGGGCCACTGAAGCTTTCTTT.

This clonotype was detected only a few times. The chain joins TRBV24-1 to TRBJ2-5; D is perhaps TRBD1 (6 bases). CDR1 and CDR2 from the germline V gene are KGHDR and SFDVKD. The CDR3 is 11 amino acids. Trimming pared 9 bases from V and 5 bases from J, leaving 9 bases between. CDR3 loop: CATGRGETQYF. The DNA of the CDR3 is TGTGCCACCGGCAGGGGCGAGACCCAGTACTTC.

The chain links TRBV7-2 to TRBJ2-1; D possibly corresponds to TRBD2 (5 bases). The CDR3 sequence is 16 residues long. Trimming cost V 4 bases and J 1 base, with 14 bases left between them. Germline CDR1 is SGHTA and CDR2 is FQGNSA. The CDR3 loop is CASSSLDSRSYNEQFF. The CDR3 bases are TGTGCCAGCAGCTCCCTGGACTCGCGTTCCTACAATGAGCAGTTCTTC.

This clonotype was seen many times. The chain has TRBV12-3 or TRBV12-4 and TRBJ2-7; TRBD2 agrees at 11 bases. After removal of 6 bases from V and 3 bases from J, the junction contained 7 bases not matched to a gene. The CDR3 extends over 15 amino acids. CDR3 sequence: CASSPLAGGYYEQYF. The CDR3 DNA reads TGTGCCAGCAGCCCGCTAGCGGGAGGATACTACGAGCAGTACTTC.

This clonotype was picked up a small number of times. V gene TRBV29-1 combines with J gene TRBJ1-1; 9 bases match TRBD1. V was pared by 3 bases and J by 4 bases, with 9 bases of the junction left unmatched. Germline V gene data show CDR1 as SQVTM and CDR2 as ANQGSEA. This CDR3 has 15 residues. The CDR3 DNA is TGCAGCGTTGAGTTACAGGGGGCGAGGATCACTGAAGCTTTCTTT. Translating it yields CSVELQGARITEAFF.

This clonotype was observed at least ten times. The chain links TRBV5-1 to TRBJ2-7; D is unclear. Germline V gene sequence: CDR1 SGHRS, CDR2 YFSETQ. Trimming removed 3 bases from V and 0 bases from J, with 19 bases in between. The length of the CDR3 is 17 residues. In DNA, the CDR3 is TGCGCCAGCAGCTCCGAGGTCTTGGTCGGTGGCTCCTACGAGCAGTACTTC. It yields the protein CASSSEVLVGGSYEQYF.

This clonotype was seen many times. The chain has TRBV12-3 or TRBV12-4 and TRBJ2-1; TRBD1 is a possible D gene (6 bases). The CDR3 length is 13 residues. V was shortened by 6 bases and J by 6 bases, with 12 bases between the two germline ends. CDR3 nucleotide sequence: TGTGCCAGCAGCTCTGGACAGAGCAATGAGCAGTTCTTC. Translation: CASSSGQSNEQFF.

This clonotype was detected only a few times. The genes are TRBV7-9 and TRBJ2-7; 12 positions match TRBD2. The CDR3 runs to 15 residues. The V gene end was trimmed by 8 bases and the J gene end by 7 bases; junction bases not matched to a gene: 12. Germline assignment: CDR1 SEHNR and CDR2 FQNEAQ (reference sequence). In DNA, the CDR3 is TGTGCCAGCGCTTCATTTGGACTAGCGGGAAGTGAGCAGTACTTC. Amino acids: CASASFGLAGSEQYF. The whole variable domain, remainder taken from reference TRBV7-9 and TRBJ2-7, is DTGVSQNPRHKITKRGQNVTFRCDPISEHNRLYWYRQTLGQGPEFLTYFQNEAQLEKSRLLSDRFSAERPKGSFSTLEIQRTEQGDSAMYLCASASFGLAGSEQYFGPGTRLTVT.

V is TRBV12-3 or TRBV12-4 and J is TRBJ2-4, with D possibly TRBD1 on 6 matching bases. The CDR3 is 14 amino acids. Deletions cut 3 bases from V and 11 bases from J, with 17 bases between. The DNA of the CDR3 is TGTGCCAGCAGTTTTAACAGGGAGCCTCACCTTCAGTACTTC. It codes for CASSFNREPHLQYF.

The rearrangement joins TRBV10-3 to TRBJ1-6; D is unclear. CDR3 length: 13 residues. Germline CDR1 and CDR2: ENHRY and SYGVKD. Trimming took 3 bases from V and 8 from J, leaving 8 bases between them. CDR3: CAISEATHSPLHF. CDR3 nucleotides: TGTGCCATCAGTGAAGCGACGCATTCACCCCTCCACTTT.

This clonotype was counted ten times or more. V is TRBV18 and J is TRBJ2-1, with unresolved D. The CDR3 spans 12 residues. Germline values: CDR1 KGHSH, CDR2 LQKENI. Trimming left V 3 bases short and J 5 bases short, with 5 bases between. CDR3 DNA sequence: TGTGCCAGCTCACCCCAGAACAATGAGCAGTTCTTC. Translating it yields CASSPQNNEQFF.